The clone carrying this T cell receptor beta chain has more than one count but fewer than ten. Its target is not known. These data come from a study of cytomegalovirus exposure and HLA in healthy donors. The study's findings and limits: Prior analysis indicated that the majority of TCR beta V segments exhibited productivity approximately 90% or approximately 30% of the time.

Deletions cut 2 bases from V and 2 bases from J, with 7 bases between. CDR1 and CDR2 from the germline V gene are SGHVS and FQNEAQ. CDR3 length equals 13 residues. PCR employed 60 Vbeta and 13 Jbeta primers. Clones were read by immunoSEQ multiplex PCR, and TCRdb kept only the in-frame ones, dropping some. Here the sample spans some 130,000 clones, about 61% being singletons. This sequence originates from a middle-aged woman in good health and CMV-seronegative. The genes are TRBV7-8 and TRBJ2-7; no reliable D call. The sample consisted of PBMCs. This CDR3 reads CASSLNKAYEQYF. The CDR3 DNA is TGTGCCAGCAGCTTAAACAAAGCCTACGAGCAGTACTTC.